These T cell receptor beta chains were read from a single sample in a study of cytomegalovirus exposure and HLA in healthy donors. Sequenced by immunoSEQ multiplex PCR; TCRdb stores in-frame clones only, minus some. This sample's table has about 78,000 clones. Sequencing was done on a sample of PBMCs. These receptors were collected from a female donor in good health and CMV-seropositive. Each CDR3 is given without its conserved first and last residue.

len: 14; j_gene: TRBJ1-5; v_gene: TRBV5-5; CDR3aa: ASSLGGTGANQPQH
len: 13; j_gene: TRBJ1-2; v_gene: TRBV7-2; CDR3aa: ASSHLDREYGGYT
len: 12; j_gene: TRBJ2-1; v_gene: TRBV18; CDR3aa: ASSRVSGSDEQF
len: 12; j_gene: TRBJ2-1; v_gene: TRBV4-1; CDR3aa: ASSPPTSYNEQF
len: 14; j_gene: TRBJ1-1; v_gene: TRBV2; CDR3aa: ASSERGDRANSEAF
len: 12; j_gene: TRBJ2-1; v_gene: TRBV21-1; CDR3aa: ARNGTGSMDEQF
len: 14; j_gene: TRBJ2-1; v_gene: TRBV29-1; CDR3aa: SVELAGGLPYNEQF
len: 9; j_gene: TRBJ2-3; v_gene: TRBV13; CDR3aa: ASSSTDTQY
len: 12; j_gene: TRBJ1-2; v_gene: TRBV4-3; CDR3aa: ASSQDPGLDGYT
len: 11; j_gene: TRBJ2-3; v_gene: TRBV6-6; CDR3aa: ASNPGGKDTQY
len: 16; j_gene: TRBJ1-5; v_gene: TRBV7-8; CDR3aa: ASSLESGASRSNQPQH
len: 14; j_gene: TRBJ2-1; v_gene: TRBV18; CDR3aa: ASSPLPGGPDNEQF
len: 12; j_gene: TRBJ2-1; v_gene: TRBV5-6; CDR3aa: ASSRQGTYNEQF
len: 11; j_gene: TRBJ2-7; v_gene: TRBV6-6; CDR3aa: ASSYLGGYEQY
len: 13; j_gene: TRBJ1-1; v_gene: TRBV2; CDR3aa: ASSDRQGGNTEAF
len: 14; j_gene: TRBJ2-7; v_gene: TRBV6-6; CDR3aa: ASSYLGASAPYEQY
len: 9; j_gene: TRBJ2-1; v_gene: TRBV20-1; CDR3aa: SALLATEQF
len: 12; j_gene: TRBJ1-1; v_gene: TRBV7-9; CDR3aa: ASTWGGKNTEAF
len: 10; j_gene: TRBJ1-2; v_gene: TRBV6-5; CDR3aa: ASFQEGKGYT
len: 11; j_gene: TRBJ2-5; v_gene: TRBV7-6; CDR3aa: ASSPGTVETQY
len: 13; j_gene: TRBJ2-6; v_gene: TRBV19; CDR3aa: ASSEQGFGANVLT
len: 12; j_gene: TRBJ2-2; v_gene: TRBV19; CDR3aa: ASSIDPGTGGLF
len: 12; j_gene: TRBJ1-6; v_gene: TRBV30; CDR3aa: AWSAGTGPSPLH
len: 13; j_gene: TRBJ2-7; v_gene: TRBV5-4; CDR3aa: ASSSQTGNPNEQY
len: 10; j_gene: TRBJ2-5; v_gene: TRBV5-1; CDR3aa: ASSFQGATQY
len: 16; j_gene: TRBJ1-3; v_gene: TRBV4-1; CDR3aa: ASSQDLWGGWIGNTIY
len: 11; j_gene: TRBJ1-6; v_gene: TRBV19; CDR3aa: ASSQTGDSPLH
len: 14; j_gene: TRBJ1-3; v_gene: TRBV19; CDR3aa: ASSIPGQGSGNTIY
len: 14; j_gene: TRBJ1-1; v_gene: TRBV9; CDR3aa: ASSQRWDSLNTEAF
len: 11; j_gene: TRBJ1-5; v_gene: TRBV30; CDR3aa: AWSFAGGQPQH
len: 12; j_gene: TRBJ2-7; v_gene: TRBV5-1; CDR3aa: ASSAGTSGMEQY
len: 14; j_gene: TRBJ2-5; v_gene: TRBV10-3; CDR3aa: AISAVSSGIMETQY
len: 13; j_gene: TRBJ2-2; v_gene: TRBV5-1; CDR3aa: ASSPGTGWTGELF
len: 12; j_gene: TRBJ2-5; v_gene: TRBV27; CDR3aa: ASRGRNNGETQY
len: 13; j_gene: TRBJ2-7; v_gene: TRBV28; CDR3aa: ASSTSVTAQYEQY
len: 11; j_gene: TRBJ1-2; v_gene: TRBV7-2; CDR3aa: ASSLGSEYGYT
len: 13; j_gene: TRBJ2-5; v_gene: TRBV7-8; CDR3aa: ASSFPLAGGETQY
len: 14; j_gene: TRBJ1-5; v_gene: TRBV6-1; CDR3aa: ASREYRDREAQPQH
len: 12; j_gene: TRBJ1-1; v_gene: TRBV7-2; CDR3aa: ASSLLRVNTEAF
len: 9; j_gene: TRBJ2-1; v_gene: TRBV7-2; CDR3aa: ASSTGVEQF